A selection of T cell receptor beta chains follows, all from one sample in a study of PD-L1 blockade in urothelial cancer. TCRdb keeps only in-frame clones here, not all; method: immunoSEQ multiplex PCR. The sample has fewer than 60,000 clones; over 75% are singletons. This sample comprised PBMCs, obtained around atezolizumab (anti-PD-L1) treatment. The receptors derive from a man between 65 and 79 years old with urothelial cancer. The conserved cysteine and the conserved F or W are not part of the CDR3 here. A D gene is named only where the DNA matches it firmly.

>.|TRBV7-3|13
ASSLGSGSYNEQF
>.|TRBV6-1|14
ASSEALDGGGNTIY
>.|TRBV19|12
ASSSDSRNEKLF
>.|TRBV18|13
ASSPTTRGSHEQF
>.|TRBV27|10
ASSLWGGFPT
>.|TRBV6-1|13
ASSGTASGANVLT
>.|TRBV5-1|12
ASSLEGSSYEQY
>.|TRBV19|10
ASSIDWRTQH
>.|TRBV11-2|13
ASSAIRGTDTEAF
>TRBD2|TRBV18|14
ASSPKAGGPGETQY
>.|TRBV5-6|13
ASSGIRDTINEQF
>TRBD2|TRBV13|11
ASSSGRDNEQF
>TRBD1|TRBV6-1|11
ASSVQGNNEQF
>TRBD2|TRBV29-1|14
SVRTGLAGGQDTQY
>.|TRBV11-2|13
ASSTDRRWTGELF
>TRBD1|TRBV30|11
AGLDRGKNEQF
>TRBD1|TRBV11-3|11
ATPGQGSYEQY
>TRBD2|TRBV10-3|13
AISDPGLVRETQY
>.|TRBV30|10
AWGLGNTEAF
>.|TRBV5-5|13
ASSFRAGHHYEQY
>.|TRBV6-5|12
ASSLQDSFYEQY
>TRBD1|TRBV2|13
ASRSGTGAYNEQF
>.|TRBV4-2|13
ASSQGLLAGDEQF
>TRBD2|TRBV5-1|13
ASTRSGRDTGELF
>.|TRBV18|10
ASSPNRETQY
>TRBD1|TRBV5-1|14
ASSQSTGGATGELF
>TRBD1|TRBV18|12
ASSPGTDNNEQF
>.|TRBV27|11
ASSRAGSYEQY
>TRBD1|TRBV7-3|13
ASSYGTGAINEQF
>.|TRBV5-5|14
ASSLGGTKLSYEQY
>.|TRBV5-1|15
ASSLAGRDSYYNEQF
>TRBD1|TRBV5-5|13
ASSKPGQSSYEQY
>.|TRBV19|16
ASSLTLGSYGSLAEQY
>TRBD1|TRBV19|12
ASSRDRTNTEAF
>TRBD2|TRBV4-1|14
ASSQDITSGTHEQY
>.|TRBV6-1|11
ASRIQGNEGYT
>TRBD2|TRBV28|15
ASSPGGSGRFYNEQF
>TRBD2|TRBV6-1|14
ASSEELAGSTDTQY
>.|TRBV12-5|16
ASGLDSIGVRGTGELF
>TRBD2|TRBV7-9|14
ASSSDSGSPYNEQF
>.|TRBV7-3|12
ASSLGYRNTEAF
>TRBD2|TRBV12-5|12
ASGLWTSLGEQF
>TRBD2|TRBV2|13
ASSALLAGGYEQY
>.|TRBV5-1|14
ASSANTGWGNYGYT
>.|TRBV7-9|13
ASSLGGRWSYEQY
>TRBD2|TRBV5-1|11
ASSPGTSSEQY
>.|TRBV18|11
ASSSGGNTEAF
>TRBD1|TRBV9|18
ASSVGVGAGGRGTQETQY
>TRBD1|TRBV29-1|10
SGGQQNTEAF
>TRBD1|TRBV4-1|15
ASSQSPSGQGVNEQF
>TRBD2|TRBV6-1|14
ASSEYWAGAYNEQF
>.|TRBV6-1|11
ASSEAGAGELF
>.|TRBV9|14
ASSVESRGNTGELF
>TRBD1|TRBV11-2|11
ASSFTGGAEAF
>TRBD1|TRBV4-1|15
ASSQAVGQGWDQPQH
>TRBD1|TRBV7-9|12
ASSLGQGGREQY
>TRBD2|TRBV11-3|12
ASSLGGSRNEQF